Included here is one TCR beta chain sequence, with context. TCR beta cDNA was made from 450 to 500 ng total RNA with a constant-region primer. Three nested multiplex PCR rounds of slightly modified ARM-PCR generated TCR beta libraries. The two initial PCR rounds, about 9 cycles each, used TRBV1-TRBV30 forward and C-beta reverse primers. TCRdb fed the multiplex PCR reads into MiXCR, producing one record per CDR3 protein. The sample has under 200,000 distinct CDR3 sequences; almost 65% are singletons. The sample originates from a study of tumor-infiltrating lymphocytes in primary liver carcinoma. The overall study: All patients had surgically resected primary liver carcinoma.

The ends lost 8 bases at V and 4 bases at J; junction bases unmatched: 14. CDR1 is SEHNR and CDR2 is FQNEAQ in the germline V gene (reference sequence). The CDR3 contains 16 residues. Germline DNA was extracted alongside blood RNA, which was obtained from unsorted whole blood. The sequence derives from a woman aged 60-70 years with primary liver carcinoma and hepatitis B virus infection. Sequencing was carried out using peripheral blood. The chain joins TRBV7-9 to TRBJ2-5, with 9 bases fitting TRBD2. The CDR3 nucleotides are TGTGCCAGCTCTCCGGCTAGCGGGAACCCCATAGAGACCCAGTACTTC. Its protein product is CASSPASGNPIETQYF.